Each of the 27 T cell receptor beta chains below was sequenced from the same sample in a study of T cells in Graves' hyperthyroidism and ophthalmopathy (dated by TCRdb to between 2018 and 2020). Receptor amplification or capture employed multiplex PCR. The sequencer was an Illumina HiSeq 2000. The TCR beta CDR3 regions were amplified from RNA transcripts. The TCR CDR3 was subjected to a first round of RT-PCR using the HTBI primer set and the Qiagen OneStep RT-PCR kit. TCRdb reworked the public reads: Q25 trimming with fastp, MiXCR clone assembly, productive beta chains retained. Each CDR3 protein gets just one entry, which takes the most common genes and DNA from the rows behind it. This sample lists more than 550,000 distinct CDR3 sequences; just under 45% were detected once. 6.5% to 9% of the sample goes to the ten largest clones. Sequenced material: peripheral blood or thyroid tissue (not recorded which). The receptor source for this set is an adult man with Graves' disease, either hyperthyroidism or ophthalmopathy (not recorded which).

This clonotype was counted between two and nine times. This chain joins TRBV7-2 and TRBJ2-5, with 7 bases lining up with TRBD1. The CDR3 spans 15 residues. Trimming at V came to 1 base and at J to 4 bases, leaving 6 bases not matched to a gene. CDR1 and CDR2 from the germline V gene are SGHTA and FQGNSA. The CDR3 DNA is TGTGCCAGCAGCTTAGAGGGGACAGCCGTAGAGACCCAGTACTTC. This translates into CASSLEGTAVETQYF.

The chain employs TRBV7-6 and TRBJ1-2; perhaps TRBD1 as D (5 bases). CDR1 SGHVS and CDR2 FNYEAQ come from the germline V gene. Trimming took off 5 bases at V and 2 bases at J, with 12 bases between the two ends. The length of the CDR3 is 14 residues. CDR3 protein: CASSAGHPNYGYTF. The CDR3 DNA sequence: TGTGCCAGCAGCGCCGGACACCCGAACTATGGCTACACCTTC.

The CDR3 is CASSSTGERNHEQYF. CDR3 coding DNA: TGCGCCAGCAGTTCGACAGGGGAGAGGAACCACGAGCAGTACTTC. The chain links TRBV5-1 to TRBJ2-7; 8 positions match TRBD1. Germline CDR1 is SGHRS and CDR2 is YFSETQ. Unmatched junction bases numbered 12, after V lost 5 bases and J lost 5 bases. The CDR3 consists of 15 residues. The entire variable domain, with the rest obtained from reference TRBV5-1 and TRBJ2-7, is as follows: KAGVTQTPRYLIKTRGQQVTLSCSPISGHRSVSWYQQTPGQGLQFLFEYFSETQRNKGNFPGRFSGRQFSNSRSEMNVSTLELGDSALYLCASSSTGERNHEQYFGPGTRLTVT.

This clonotype was detected ten times or more. This sequence joins TRBV9 and TRBJ1-1; perhaps TRBD1 as D (5 bases). Per germline, CDR1 SGDLS and CDR2 YYNGEE. V lost 0 bases and J 1 base, leaving 7 bases between the germline ends. This CDR3 region has 14 residues. The CDR3 protein is CASSVEGENTEAFF. CDR3 in DNA: TGTGCCAGCAGCGTAGAAGGGGAGAACACTGAAGCTTTCTTT.

This clonotype has only a few counts. V usage is TRBV7-2 and J usage is TRBJ1-3; D is possibly TRBD1 (6 bases). CDR1 and CDR2 (germline): SGHTA, FQGNSA. CDR3 length equals 14 residues. Trimming took off 2 bases at V and 6 bases at J, with 11 bases between the two ends. DNA of the CDR3: TGTGCCAGCAGCTTACAGGGGACGTCAAACACCATATATTTT. Residues: CASSLQGTSNTIYF.

The sample holds many counts of this clonotype. The chain carries TRBV5-1 and TRBJ1-1; the D is unclear. The length of the CDR3 is 13 residues. Trimming stripped 2 bases from V and 4 bases from J, with 9 bases between. Germline values: CDR1 SGHRS, CDR2 YFSETQ. The CDR3 loop is CASSFGRGTEAFF. The DNA of the CDR3 is TGCGCCAGCAGCTTTGGACGGGGCACTGAAGCTTTCTTT.

In its sample, this clonotype was seen many times. The chain links TRBV29-1 to TRBJ2-7; 9 positions match TRBD1. The V and J ends lost 6 bases and 2 bases, in that order; junction bases with no gene match: 5. The CDR3 totals 13 residues. Germline CDR1 and CDR2: SQVTM and ANQGSEA. The CDR3 sequence is CSVVRQGAYEQYF. CDR3 DNA sequence: TGCAGCGTCGTCAGACAGGGGGCCTACGAGCAGTACTTC.

The V and J genes are TRBV13 and TRBJ1-2; tentatively, D is TRBD1 (5 bases). The V end was cut by 10 bases, the J end by 0 bases, with 15 bases between. CDR1 PRHDT and CDR2 FYEKMQ come from the germline V gene (reference sequence). The CDR3 is made up of 14 amino acids. The CDR3 region is CAIPRDGANYGYTF. The DNA of the CDR3 is TGTGCCATCCCCCGGGACGGAGCTAACTATGGCTACACCTTC. Complete variable domain (other parts from reference TRBV13 and TRBJ1-2): AAGVIQSPRHLIKEKRETATLKCYPIPRHDTVYWYQQGPGQDPQFLISFYEKMQSDKGSIPDRFSAQQFSDYHSELNMSSLELGDSALYFCAIPRDGANYGYTFGSGTRLTVV.

This clonotype was counted once. The chain carries TRBV7-9 and TRBJ2-7, with 11 positions matching TRBD1. This CDR3 contains 16 residues. The germline CDR1 and CDR2 sequences are SEHNR and FQNEAQ (reference sequence). Trimming cost V 3 bases and J 3 bases; bases outside gene matches: 7. The DNA of the CDR3 is TGTGCCAGCAGCTTGTCCCGGGACAGGGGGGACTACGAGCAGTACTTC. Amino acid sequence: CASSLSRDRGDYEQYF.

In this sample, this clonotype turned up a few times. The chain has TRBV12-3 or TRBV12-4 and TRBJ2-5; D call uncertain. V was shortened by 2 bases and J by 5 bases, with 9 bases between the two germline ends. The CDR3 totals 13 residues. DNA for the CDR3: TGTGCCAGCAGTTTAACCCAGAGGGAGACCCAGTACTTC. Its protein product is CASSLTQRETQYF.

This clonotype occurred a few times. This sequence joins TRBV7-3 and TRBJ1-6; no clear D gene. The CDR3 extends over 17 amino acids. Trimming took 2 bases from V and 0 from J, leaving 11 bases between them. Looked up from germline, CDR1 is SGHTA and CDR2 is FQGTGA. CDR3 in DNA: TGTGCCAGCAGCTTAGGGTCTCGGAGCTCCTATAATTCACCCCTCCACTTT. Translating gives CASSLGSRSSYNSPLHF.

The chain combines TRBV25-1 with TRBJ2-7; tentative D call: TRBD2 (6 bases). The CDR3 loop spans 17 amino acids. Deletions cut 4 bases from V and 4 bases from J, with 23 bases between. The germline V gene has CDR1 MGHDK and CDR2 SYGVNS. CDR3 DNA: TGTGCCAGCAGTGGGGTTTCCGGAGGGTCGGCGGTTTACGAGCAGTACTTC. This translates into CASSGVSGGSAVYEQYF.

This clonotype was recorded a few times. This chain joins TRBV12-3 or TRBV12-4 and TRBJ1-4; 7 bases map to TRBD1. This CDR3 spans 12 amino acids. V was clipped by 8 bases and J by 8 bases; unmatched bases: 5. The CDR3 DNA follows: TGTGCCAGCTCTACAGGGGACGAAAAACTGTTTTTT. This sequence encodes CASSTGDEKLFF.

Only one count was recorded for this clonotype. The chain employs TRBV20-1 and TRBJ1-5; 10 nucleotides align to TRBD1. V was pared by 6 bases and J by 5 bases, with 7 bases of the junction left unmatched. The CDR3 has 14 amino acids. Germline V lookup: CDR1 DFQATT, CDR2 SNEGSKA (reference sequence). CDR3 coding DNA: TGCAGTGCCAAGGACAGGGGGTCGGATCAGCCCCAGCATTTT. This encodes CSAKDRGSDQPQHF.

V is TRBV6-6 and J is TRBJ1-3, with D perhaps TRBD1 (5 bases). Trimming took 2 bases from V and 0 from J, leaving 8 bases between them. The germline CDR1 and CDR2 sequences are MNHNY and SVGAGI (reference sequence). The CDR3 has 15 amino acids. The CDR3 region has the DNA TGTGCCAGCAGTTACAAGACAGACTCTGGAAACACCATATATTTT. It encodes CASSYKTDSGNTIYF.

This clonotype has more than one count but fewer than ten. This rearrangement joins TRBV19 to TRBJ1-2; D is unclear. Germline CDR1 and CDR2: LNHDA and SQIVND (reference sequence). V lost 7 bases to trimming and J lost 0 bases, with 15 bases between them. The CDR3 runs 15 residues. The CDR3 bases are TGTGCCAGTATAGTCACAGCCGAAACTAACTATGGCTACACCTTC. Protein product: CASIVTAETNYGYTF.

With respect to this clonotype: This may arise from a read error, as a much more abundant clone is one base away. The chain carries TRBV10-3 and TRBJ2-7, with 8 nucleotides matching TRBD2. V was pared by 4 bases and J by 6 bases, with 8 bases of the junction left unmatched. Germline CDR1 ENHRY, CDR2 SYGVKD. The CDR3 is 14 amino acids. The chain's CDR3 is CAISALSGNCEQYF. The CDR3 DNA sequence: TGTGCCATCAGTGCACTTAGCGGGAACTGCGAGCAGTACTTC.

DNA of the CDR3: TGTGCCAGCACCACCTCACTCTATCCGGGACAGGGGAACTCACCCCTCCACTTT. Amino acids: CASTTSLYPGQGNSPLHF. V gene TRBV2 combines with J gene TRBJ1-6; 10 nucleotides agree with TRBD1. Unmatched junction bases numbered 19, after V lost 7 bases and J lost 10 bases. CDR3 length equals 18 residues. Germline V gene sequence: CDR1 SNHLY, CDR2 FYNNEI. Drawing the rest from reference TRBV2 and TRBJ1-6, the complete variable domain is EPEVTQTPSHQVTQMGQEVILRCVPISNHLYFYWYRQILGQKVEFLVSFYNNEISEKSEIFDDQFSVERPDGSNFTLKIRSTKLEDSAMYFCASTTSLYPGQGNSPLHFGNGTRLTVT.

This clonotype has only a few counts. The chain combines TRBV20-1 with TRBJ2-7, with 9 bases that match TRBD1. The germline V gene has CDR1 DFQATT and CDR2 SNEGSKA (reference sequence). The ends lost 6 bases at V and 2 bases at J; junction bases unmatched: 8. This CDR3 has 14 amino acids. The CDR3 region has the DNA TGCAGTGCGTCCATCGGGACAGGGACCTACGAGCAGTACTTC. Translation gives CSASIGTGTYEQYF.

V usage is TRBV9 and J usage is TRBJ2-7; possible D gene TRBD1, 6 bases. Trimming removed 4 bases at V and 0 bases at J, with 11 bases between. The CDR3 covers 14 residues. Germline CDR1 is SGDLS and CDR2 is YYNGEE. CDR3 protein: CASSLTGYSYEQYF. The CDR3 bases are TGTGCCAGCAGCCTAACAGGGTACTCCTACGAGCAGTACTTC.

This chain links TRBV7-9 with TRBJ1-6; the D is unclear. The CDR3 extends over 13 amino acids. Trimming took off 6 bases at V and 9 bases at J, with 12 bases between the two ends. Germline CDR1 SEHNR, CDR2 FQNEAQ (reference sequence). CDR3 coding DNA: TGTGCCAGCAGTTTCAGTTCTGCTTCACCCCTCCACTTT. Translation gives CASSFSSASPLHF.

The chain carries TRBV10-2 and TRBJ2-7, with 7 bases fitting TRBD2. The CDR3 extends over 14 amino acids. Germline V lookup: CDR1 WSHSY, CDR2 SAAADI. J gave up 5 bases and V 4 bases, and 8 bases lay outside the gene matches. The CDR3 sequence: CASSGWEGDHEQYF. CDR3 sequence (DNA): TGCGCCAGCAGTGGCTGGGAGGGTGATCACGAGCAGTACTTC.

In its sample, this clonotype was seen a few times. The chain carries TRBV7-3 and TRBJ2-7, with 7 bases fitting TRBD1. Germline CDR1 and CDR2: SGHTA and FQGTGA. The CDR3 extends over 15 amino acids. V was pared by 8 bases and J by 2 bases, with 12 bases of the junction left unmatched. The CDR3, as DNA: TGTGCCAGCTGGGGCGGGCCAGGGGGACCCTACGAGCAGTACTTC. This translates into CASWGGPGGPYEQYF.

The chain recombines TRBV19 with TRBJ2-7; 9 bases match TRBD1. The CDR3 contains 17 residues. The ends lost 2 bases at V and 3 bases at J; junction bases unmatched: 11. Germline-derived CDR1 and CDR2 are LNHDA and SQIVND (reference sequence). The CDR3 sequence: CASSIPRTGDTNYEQYF. CDR3 nucleotides: TGTGCCAGTAGTATACCTCGGACAGGGGATACAAACTACGAGCAGTACTTC.

This chain links TRBV29-1 with TRBJ1-1; no clear D. The germline CDR1 and CDR2 sequences are SQVTM and ANQGSEA. CDR3 length: 11 residues. Trimming removed 8 bases from V and 4 bases from J, with 11 bases in between. Here the CDR3 reads CSLAGVTEAFF. As DNA, the CDR3 is TGCAGCTTGGCCGGGGTCACTGAAGCTTTCTTT.

V usage is TRBV7-9 and J usage is TRBJ1-6; D might be TRBD1 (6 bases). This CDR3 contains 15 residues. Trimming removed 8 bases from V and 7 bases from J, with 18 bases in between. Germline loops: CDR1 SEHNR, CDR2 FQNEAQ (reference sequence). CDR3 loop: CASSPKQGENSPLHF. Written as DNA, the CDR3 is TGTGCCAGCTCACCAAAACAGGGCGAGAATTCACCCCTCCACTTT.

This clonotype has only a few counts. V and J are TRBV7-2 and TRBJ2-7, with 9 bases fitting TRBD2. The CDR3 sequence is 14 residues long. The germline CDR1 and CDR2 sequences are SGHTA and FQGNSA. V lost 5 bases and J lost 3; bases outside the gene matches: 5. CDR3: CASSPFSGGYEQYF. Here the CDR3 DNA reads TGTGCCAGCAGCCCTTTTAGCGGGGGCTACGAGCAGTACTTC.